Listed below are T cell receptor beta chains from one sample, sequenced in a study of T cell responses to AZD1222 COVID-19 vaccine. Data came from immunoSEQ multiplex PCR; TCRdb stores just in-frame clones and leaves some out. The sample includes roughly 65,000 clones, approximately 87% seen only once; the top ten take 20% to 25%. The specimen was peripheral blood, collected 28 days after the second AZD1222 dose. The receptors were gathered from an adult who received the AZD1222 COVID-19 vaccine. CDR3s include the opening cysteine and the closing phenylalanine or tryptophan. Fields, in order: CDR3 length, clone size, V gene, D gene, J gene, CDR3 protein, CDR3 DNA. A D gene is named only where the DNA matches it firmly. Where a row states a size, it is once, few, many or the class of an expanded clone; other rows omit it.

length: 15
size: .
V: TRBV27
D: .
J: TRBJ1-4
CDR3: CASSSVGATNEKLFF
DNA: TGTGCCAGCAGTTCAGTCGGGGCAACTAATGAAAAACTGTTTTTT

length: 15
size: .
V: TRBV19
D: TRBD1
J: TRBJ1-4
CDR3: CASSIGGQINEKLFF
DNA: TGTGCCAGTAGTATAGGGGGACAGATAAATGAAAAACTGTTTTTT

length: 15
size: once
V: TRBV19
D: .
J: TRBJ2-4
CDR3: CASSIKRVQKNIQYF
DNA: TGTGCCAGTAGTATTAAGAGAGTCCAGAAAAACATTCAGTACTTC

length: 14
size: .
V: TRBV7-2
D: TRBD1
J: TRBJ2-7
CDR3: CASSFKDRAGEQYF
DNA: TGTGCCAGCAGCTTCAAGGACAGGGCAGGCGAGCAGTACTTC

length: 15
size: once
V: TRBV7-8
D: TRBD1
J: TRBJ2-2
CDR3: CASSRDRGDTGELFF
DNA: TGTGCCAGCAGCCGAGACAGGGGCGACACCGGGGAGCTGTTTTTT

length: 18
size: .
V: TRBV18
D: TRBD2
J: TRBJ2-4
CDR3: CASSPPGLAGGWTDIQYF
DNA: TGTGCCAGCTCACCCCCGGGACTAGCGGGGGGCTGGACGGACATTCAGTACTTC

length: 16
size: .
V: TRBV19
D: TRBD2
J: TRBJ2-7
CDR3: CASSIDKTSGTYGQYF
DNA: TGTGCCAGTAGTATAGATAAGACTAGCGGCACCTACGGGCAGTACTTC

length: 15
size: .
V: TRBV5-4
D: .
J: TRBJ2-2
CDR3: CASSLDREFTGELFF
DNA: TGTGCCAGCAGCTTAGACCGGGAATTCACCGGGGAGCTGTTTTTT

length: 16
size: .
V: TRBV25-1
D: .
J: TRBJ1-3
CDR3: CASSESGSWRGNTIYF
DNA: TGTGCCAGCAGTGAATCAGGCAGTTGGAGAGGAAACACCATATATTTT

length: 14
size: .
V: TRBV27
D: .
J: TRBJ1-4
CDR3: CASSLDLANEKLFF
DNA: TGTGCCAGCAGTTTAGATTTGGCTAATGAAAAACTGTTTTTT

length: 13
size: .
V: TRBV10-2
D: .
J: TRBJ1-2
CDR3: CANPVSLNYGYTF
DNA: TGCGCCAACCCGGTTAGCCTTAACTATGGCTACACCTTC

length: 16
size: .
V: TRBV11-2
D: TRBD1
J: TRBJ2-1
CDR3: CASSPVRDRDYNEQFF
DNA: TGTGCCAGCAGCCCCGTGCGGGACAGGGACTACAATGAGCAGTTCTTC

length: 18
size: .
V: TRBV18
D: TRBD1
J: TRBJ1-4
CDR3: CASSLEPGTVTTPEKLFF
DNA: TGTGCCAGCTCACTAGAGCCCGGGACAGTCACGACGCCCGAAAAACTGTTTTTT

length: 16
size: .
V: TRBV18
D: TRBD2
J: TRBJ2-1
CDR3: CASSQPHSLAGGPQFF
DNA: TGTGCCAGCTCACAGCCTCACTCACTAGCGGGGGGACCGCAGTTCTTC

length: 16
size: .
V: TRBV19
D: TRBD1
J: TRBJ2-7
CDR3: CASSRPGTGASYEQYF
DNA: TGTGCCAGTAGTCGCCCGGGGACAGGGGCCTCCTACGAGCAGTACTTC

length: 15
size: .
V: TRBV4-1
D: .
J: TRBJ2-7
CDR3: CASSLTQGRAYEQYF
DNA: TGCGCCAGCAGCCTTACCCAGGGTCGGGCTTACGAGCAGTACTTC

length: 15
size: once
V: TRBV3-1/TRBV3-2
D: TRBD1
J: TRBJ1-2
CDR3: CASSESPTGNYGYTF
DNA: TGTGCCAGCAGCGAAAGCCCGACAGGGAACTATGGCTACACCTTC

length: 10
size: .
V: TRBV21-1
D: .
J: TRBJ2-7
CDR3: CASNPHEQYF
DNA: TGTGCCAGCAACCCACACGAGCAGTACTTC

length: 18
size: .
V: TRBV1
D: .
J: TRBJ2-6
CDR3: CTSSSRVAVQPGANVLTF
DNA: TGCACCAGCAGCTCCCGGGTGGCGGTTCAACCTGGGGCCAACGTCCTGACTTTC

length: 15
size: .
V: TRBV20-1
D: .
J: TRBJ2-5
CDR3: CSASGTPQGQETQYF
DNA: TGCAGTGCTAGTGGGACCCCCCAAGGCCAAGAGACCCAGTACTTC

length: 15
size: .
V: TRBV6-5
D: .
J: TRBJ1-2
CDR3: CASSRNRDSNYGYTF
DNA: TGTGCCAGCAGTCGTAACAGGGATTCAAACTATGGCTACACCTTC

length: 15
size: .
V: TRBV2
D: .
J: TRBJ1-4
CDR3: CASSEEYATNEKLFF
DNA: TGTGCCAGCAGTGAAGAGTACGCAACTAATGAAAAACTGTTTTTT

length: 15
size: .
V: TRBV6-4
D: .
J: TRBJ1-2
CDR3: CASSDSGRGNYGYTF
DNA: TGTGCCAGCAGTGACTCAGGACGGGGAAACTATGGCTACACCTTC

length: 15
size: .
V: TRBV19
D: .
J: TRBJ2-5
CDR3: CASSPGQGDGETQYF
DNA: TGTGCCAGTAGCCCGGGTCAGGGTGACGGGGAGACCCAGTACTTC

length: 15
size: .
V: TRBV7-2
D: .
J: TRBJ2-6
CDR3: CASSLVSSGANVLTF
DNA: TGTGCCAGCAGCTTAGTTAGCTCTGGGGCCAACGTCCTGACTTTC

length: 15
size: .
V: TRBV2
D: .
J: TRBJ1-2
CDR3: CASTRRGNYNYGYTF
DNA: TGTGCCAGCACCCGGCGGGGAAACTATAACTATGGCTACACCTTC

length: 15
size: few
V: TRBV5-1
D: .
J: TRBJ2-6
CDR3: CASSLDVSGANVLTF
DNA: TGCGCCAGCAGCTTGGACGTCTCTGGGGCCAACGTCCTGACTTTC

length: 14
size: .
V: TRBV10-2
D: .
J: TRBJ1-2
CDR3: CASSEQGRDYGYTF
DNA: TGCGCCAGCAGTGAACAGGGAAGGGACTATGGCTACACCTTC

length: 13
size: .
V: TRBV27
D: .
J: TRBJ2-2
CDR3: CASSPQGTGELFF
DNA: TGTGCCAGCAGTCCACAGGGAACCGGGGAGCTGTTTTTT

length: 16
size: .
V: TRBV7-9
D: .
J: TRBJ1-1
CDR3: CASSLAAPPLGTEAFF
DNA: TGTGCCAGCAGCTTGGCGGCACCGCCCTTAGGCACTGAAGCTTTCTTT

length: 14
size: .
V: TRBV5-1
D: .
J: TRBJ1-3
CDR3: CASSLFEFGNTIYF
DNA: TGCGCCAGCAGCTTGTTTGAATTTGGAAACACCATATATTTT

length: 16
size: few
V: TRBV7-8
D: .
J: TRBJ1-5
CDR3: CASSHIQGKGNQPQHF
DNA: TGTGCCAGCAGCCACATCCAGGGTAAGGGCAATCAGCCCCAGCATTTT

length: 14
size: .
V: TRBV9
D: TRBD1
J: TRBJ1-6
CDR3: CASSVTGLSSPLHF
DNA: TGTGCCAGCAGCGTGACAGGGTTGAGTTCACCCCTCCACTTT

length: 15
size: .
V: TRBV11-1
D: TRBD2
J: TRBJ2-3
CDR3: CASSKSGVDTDTQYF
DNA: TGTGCCAGCAGTAAGAGCGGGGTAGACACAGATACGCAGTATTTT

length: 14
size: few
V: TRBV20-1
D: TRBD2
J: TRBJ2-7
CDR3: CSASIAGGIYEQYF
DNA: TGCAGTGCTAGTATAGCGGGAGGGATCTACGAGCAGTACTTC

length: 14
size: .
V: TRBV19
D: .
J: TRBJ1-6
CDR3: CASSKRGINSPLHF
DNA: TGTGCCAGTAGTAAACGGGGAATTAATTCACCCCTCCACTTT

length: 18
size: .
V: TRBV25-1
D: TRBD1
J: TRBJ1-3
CDR3: CASSEWEDRGTWGNTIYF
DNA: TGTGCCAGCAGTGAATGGGAGGACAGGGGTACGTGGGGAAACACCATATATTTT

length: 13
size: .
V: TRBV6-5
D: .
J: TRBJ1-1
CDR3: CASPRLSGTEAFF
DNA: TGTGCCAGCCCAAGACTATCGGGCACTGAAGCTTTCTTT

length: 16
size: .
V: TRBV7-9
D: .
J: TRBJ1-5
CDR3: CASSPTEEVSNQPQHF
DNA: TGTGCCAGCAGCCCAACAGAAGAGGTTAGCAATCAGCCCCAGCATTTT

length: 15
size: few
V: TRBV11-2
D: .
J: TRBJ1-5
CDR3: CASSLARGSNQPQHF
DNA: TGTGCCAGCAGCTTAGCCAGGGGTAGCAATCAGCCCCAGCATTTT

length: 17
size: .
V: TRBV5-1
D: TRBD2
J: TRBJ2-3
CDR3: CASSRLAGVIGADTQYF
DNA: TGCGCCAGCAGCCGACTAGCGGGGGTTATCGGGGCAGATACGCAGTATTTT

length: 13
size: once
V: TRBV7-8
D: TRBD2
J: TRBJ2-3
CDR3: CASRGRAPDTQYF
DNA: TGTGCCAGCAGGGGGAGGGCCCCAGATACGCAGTATTTT

length: 14
size: .
V: TRBV10-3
D: TRBD2
J: TRBJ2-7
CDR3: CATHISGSSYEQYF
DNA: TGTGCCACTCACATTAGCGGGAGCTCCTACGAGCAGTACTTC

length: 12
size: few
V: TRBV29-1
D: .
J: TRBJ2-1
CDR3: CSVDGEWNEQFF
DNA: TGCAGCGTTGATGGGGAATGGAATGAGCAGTTCTTC

length: 20
size: .
V: TRBV6-1
D: TRBD1
J: TRBJ1-6
CDR3: CASSVLQGGPLRVMDSPLHF
DNA: TGTGCCAGCAGTGTCCTTCAGGGGGGTCCCTTACGGGTTATGGATTCACCCCTCCACTTT

length: 11
size: .
V: TRBV7-2
D: .
J: TRBJ2-1
CDR3: CASSFLYEQFF
DNA: TGTGCCAGCAGCTTCCTATATGAGCAGTTCTTC

length: 15
size: .
V: TRBV9
D: TRBD2
J: TRBJ2-1
CDR3: CASSPGAGVSNEQFF
DNA: TGTGCCAGCAGCCCCGGGGCGGGAGTCTCAAATGAGCAGTTCTTC

length: 14
size: .
V: TRBV5-4
D: TRBD2
J: TRBJ2-3
CDR3: CASSTGLAGSHRYF
DNA: TGTGCCAGCAGCACGGGACTAGCGGGGTCCCACCGCTATTTT

length: 14
size: .
V: TRBV25-1
D: .
J: TRBJ1-2
CDR3: CASRSGAGIYGYTF
DNA: TGTGCCAGCAGGTCAGGGGCGGGAATCTATGGCTACACCTTC

length: 13
size: .
V: TRBV30
D: TRBD1
J: TRBJ1-1
CDR3: CAWTRQGPYEAFF
DNA: TGTGCCTGGACCCGACAGGGGCCTTATGAAGCTTTCTTT

length: 14
size: .
V: TRBV27
D: .
J: TRBJ2-7
CDR3: CASMGAAWGYEQYF
DNA: TGTGCCAGCATGGGGGCCGCGTGGGGCTACGAGCAGTACTTC

length: 15
size: .
V: TRBV19
D: .
J: TRBJ1-2
CDR3: CASSRSVGQIYGYTF
DNA: TGTGCCAGTAGTAGAAGCGTTGGACAGATTTATGGCTACACCTTC

length: 16
size: .
V: TRBV5-5
D: .
J: TRBJ2-7
CDR3: CASSPGMGRGRDEQYF
DNA: TGTGCCAGCAGCCCGGGGATGGGGCGGGGACGGGACGAGCAGTACTTC

length: 15
size: .
V: TRBV5-1
D: .
J: TRBJ2-3
CDR3: CASSLLAESTDTQYF
DNA: TGCGCCAGCAGCTTGTTAGCGGAGAGCACAGATACGCAGTATTTT

length: 14
size: .
V: TRBV6-5
D: .
J: TRBJ2-1
CDR3: CASSRAASYNEQFF
DNA: TGTGCCAGCAGTCGGGCAGCTTCCTACAATGAGCAGTTCTTC

length: 14
size: .
V: TRBV6-6
D: TRBD1
J: TRBJ2-7
CDR3: CASRRDRANYEQYF
DNA: TGTGCCAGCAGACGGGACAGGGCTAACTACGAGCAGTACTTC

length: 16
size: .
V: TRBV9
D: .
J: TRBJ1-2
CDR3: CASSVVQGELEYGYTF
DNA: TGTGCCAGCAGCGTAGTACAGGGCGAACTCGAATATGGCTACACCTTC

length: 15
size: .
V: TRBV5-1
D: TRBD2
J: TRBJ2-2
CDR3: CASSLAGGNTGELFF
DNA: TGCGCCAGCAGCTTAGCGGGAGGGAACACCGGGGAGCTGTTTTTT